This T cell receptor (beta chain) comes out of a study of T cell changes during pregnancy in multiple sclerosis. Libraries were prepared by immunoSEQ multiplex PCR; TCRdb keeps only in-frame clonotypes and omits some of them. The sample has tens of thousands of clones; 80% to 95% are singletons. The source of this sequence is a female donor with multiple sclerosis, enrolled in a pregnancy study. The sequencing here drew on peripheral blood, taken in the first trimester of pregnancy.

This CDR3 reads CASSSLVQETQYF. The CDR3 nucleotides are TGCGCCAGCAGCTCACTAGTCCAAGAGACCCAGTACTTC. The chain carries TRBV5-1 and TRBJ2-5, with a possible D match to TRBD2 (5 bases). CDR1 is SGHRS and CDR2 is YFSETQ in the germline V gene. The V gene lost 3 bases and the J gene lost 1 base, with 7 bases spanning the gap. This CDR3 has 13 residues.